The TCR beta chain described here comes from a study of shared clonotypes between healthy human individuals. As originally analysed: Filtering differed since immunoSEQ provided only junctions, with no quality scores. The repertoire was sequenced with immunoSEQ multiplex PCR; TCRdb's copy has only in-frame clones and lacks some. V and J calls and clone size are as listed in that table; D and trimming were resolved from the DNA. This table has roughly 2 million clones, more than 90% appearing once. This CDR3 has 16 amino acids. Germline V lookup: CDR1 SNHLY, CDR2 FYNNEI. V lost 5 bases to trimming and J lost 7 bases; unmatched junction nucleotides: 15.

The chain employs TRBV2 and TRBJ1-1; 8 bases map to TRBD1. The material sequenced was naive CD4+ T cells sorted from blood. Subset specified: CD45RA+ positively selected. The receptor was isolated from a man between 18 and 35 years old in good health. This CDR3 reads CASSLPILDRGNEAFF. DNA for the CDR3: TGTGCCAGCAGTCTCCCGATACTAGACAGGGGCAATGAAGCTTTCTTT.